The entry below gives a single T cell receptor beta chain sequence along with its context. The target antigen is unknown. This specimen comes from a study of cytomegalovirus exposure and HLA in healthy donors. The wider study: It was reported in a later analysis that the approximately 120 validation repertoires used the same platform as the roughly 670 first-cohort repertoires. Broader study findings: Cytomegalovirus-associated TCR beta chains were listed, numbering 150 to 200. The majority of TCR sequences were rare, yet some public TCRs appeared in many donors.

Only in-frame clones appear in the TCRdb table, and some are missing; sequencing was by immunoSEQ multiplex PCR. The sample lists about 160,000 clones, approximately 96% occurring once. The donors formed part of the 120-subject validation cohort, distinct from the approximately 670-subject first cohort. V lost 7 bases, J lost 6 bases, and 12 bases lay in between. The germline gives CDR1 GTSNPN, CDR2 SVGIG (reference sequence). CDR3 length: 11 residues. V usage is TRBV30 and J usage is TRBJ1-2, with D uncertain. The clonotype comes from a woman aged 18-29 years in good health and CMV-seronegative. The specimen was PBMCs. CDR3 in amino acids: CASSDWDGYTF. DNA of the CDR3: TGTGCCTCTTCGGACTGGGATGGCTACACCTTC.